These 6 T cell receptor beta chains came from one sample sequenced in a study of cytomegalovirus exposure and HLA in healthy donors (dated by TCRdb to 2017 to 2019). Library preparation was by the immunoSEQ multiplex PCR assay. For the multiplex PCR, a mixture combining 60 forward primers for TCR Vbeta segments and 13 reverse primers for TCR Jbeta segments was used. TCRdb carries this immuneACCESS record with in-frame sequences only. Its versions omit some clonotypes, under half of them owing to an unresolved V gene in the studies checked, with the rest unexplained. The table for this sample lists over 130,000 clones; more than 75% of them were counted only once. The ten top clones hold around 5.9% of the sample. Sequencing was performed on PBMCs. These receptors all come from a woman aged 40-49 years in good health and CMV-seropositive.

The CDR3 sequence is CASSEQGLNTEAFF. CDR3 DNA sequence: TGTGCCAGCAGTGAACAGGGCCTGAACACTGAAGCTTTCTTT. This chain connects TRBV27 to TRBJ1-1; a possible D gene is TRBD1 (6 bases). With 5 bases removed from V and 0 bases from J, the gap between germline ends came to 10 bases. Germline V gives CDR1 MNHEY, CDR2 SMNVEV (reference sequence). CDR3 size: 14 residues.

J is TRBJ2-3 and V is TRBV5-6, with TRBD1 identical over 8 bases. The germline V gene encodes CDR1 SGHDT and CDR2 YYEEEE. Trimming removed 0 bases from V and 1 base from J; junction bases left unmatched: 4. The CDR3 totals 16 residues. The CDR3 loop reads CASSLVWDRRTDTQYF. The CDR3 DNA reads TGTGCCAGCAGCTTGGTATGGGACAGGCGCACAGATACGCAGTATTTT. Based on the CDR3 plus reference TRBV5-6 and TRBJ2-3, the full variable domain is DAGVTQSPTHLIKTRGQQVTLRCSPKSGHDTVSWYQQALGQGPQFIFQYYEEEERQRGNFPDRFSGHQFPNYSSELNVNALLLGDSALYLCASSLVWDRRTDTQYFGPGTRLTVL.

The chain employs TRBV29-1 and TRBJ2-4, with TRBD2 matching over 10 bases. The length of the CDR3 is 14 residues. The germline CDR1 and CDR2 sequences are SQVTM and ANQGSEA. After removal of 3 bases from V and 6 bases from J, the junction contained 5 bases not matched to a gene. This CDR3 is CSVEASGSGNIQYF. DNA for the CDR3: TGCAGCGTTGAGGCTAGCGGGAGTGGAAACATTCAGTACTTC.

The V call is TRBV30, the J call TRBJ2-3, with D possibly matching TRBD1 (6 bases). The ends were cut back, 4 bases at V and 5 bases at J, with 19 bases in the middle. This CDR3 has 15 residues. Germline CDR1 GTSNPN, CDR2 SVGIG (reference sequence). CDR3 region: CAWTVGAGDGDTQYF. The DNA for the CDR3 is TGTGCCTGGACCGTGGGGGCCGGGGATGGAGATACGCAGTATTTT.

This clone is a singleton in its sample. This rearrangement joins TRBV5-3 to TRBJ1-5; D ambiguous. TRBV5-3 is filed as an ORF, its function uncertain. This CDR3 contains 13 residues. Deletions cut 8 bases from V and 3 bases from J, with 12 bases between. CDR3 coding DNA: TGTGCCAGCCTGTACAGATACAATCAGCCCCAGCATTTT. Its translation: CASLYRYNQPQHF.

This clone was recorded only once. CDR3 in DNA: TGTGCCAGCAGCTTAGGATATTCTGGGGCTAGCGGCACAGATACGCAGTATTTT. It codes for CASSLGYSGASGTDTQYF. This chain uses TRBV7-6 with TRBJ2-3; tentatively, D is TRBD2 (6 bases). From germline, CDR1 is SGHVS and CDR2 FNYEAQ. V was trimmed by 1 base and J by 1 base, leaving 18 bases between them. CDR3 length equals 18 residues.